Sequencing of this T cell receptor (beta chain) was carried out in a study of beta chain features in type 1 diabetes (dated by TCRdb to about 2018). For context, the study as a whole: Mean age, gender distribution, total cell number and subset yield did not differ between patients and healthy donors. A total of 100 million to 110 million sorted cells were examined across all samples, and a strong correlation was observed between cell number per subset and RNA yield. The study compared the TCRB repertoires of sorted circulating CD4+ T cell subsets in recently diagnosed type 1 diabetes patients with those in matched healthy donors. Whereas all 28 donors provided naive and central memory subsets, regulatory and stem cell-like memory subsets were isolated from just 8 patients and roughly eight healthy donors.

Each donor gave one peripheral blood draw, approximately 110 mL on average, collected into heparinised tubes. A BD FACSAria II and a panel including CD45RO, CCR7, CD25, CD127, CD95 and CD27 were used to sort naive, central memory, regulatory and stem cell-like memory CD4+ T cells. Every sorted population had a purity above 95%. Right away, PBMCs were isolated by Lymphoprep density gradient centrifugation and were stained directly, with no culture step. So that batch effects would be minimized, each experiment stained and sorted samples in pairs, pairing one healthy donor with one patient. There are a few counts of this clone. Its binding antigen is unknown. Base-call qualities are not available, and no considerably larger clone is one nucleotide away. From the germline V gene, CDR1 is SQVTM and CDR2 is ANQGSEA. Inclusive of the bounding cysteine and phenylalanine, the CDR3 is 16 residues long. The sequence is cut down to CDR3 DNA, 48 bases in frame from base 1. Deletion took 1 base off V and 5 bases off J, with a span of 20 bases between the germline ends.

The entire amount of isolated RNA was reverse transcribed using the High Capacity cDNA Reverse Transcription Kit, so the sequenced TCRB transcripts were expressed ones. Naive, central memory and regulatory T cell samples underwent deep immunoSEQ sequencing, averaging around 3.7 million total reads per sample. Sorted cells were lysed in RLT buffer, and RNA was extracted using DNase-treated RNeasy Micro or Mini kits according to cell number. Each cell subset was processed separately to prevent cross-contamination, with patient and healthy donor samples processed together. TCRB sequences were amplified from cDNA with the immunoSEQ multiplex PCR, producing 87-bp fragments spanning the CDR3 region. Amplicons were sequenced on the Illumina HiSeq platform. In the source study's methods: PCR bias was corrected computationally using synthetic template baselines, and reads within Hamming distance 2 were collapsed, with unmergeable singletons discarded. Reads were aligned against IMGT so that V, D and J genes, CDR3 length and insertions or deletions at six rearrangement sites could be assigned. Within each subset, clonotype counts were normalized to sorted cell number, after which true diversity and Gini coefficients were computed with the tcR R package. Repertoire sharing was quantified using the overlap coefficient calculated on TCRB nucleotide sequences. Out-of-frame TCRB sequences from naive cells were analyzed to stand in for the pre-selection repertoire. Not all clones reach the TCRdb copy of this immuneACCESS table, which keeps in-frame sequences only. Checked studies attribute under half of the gap to unresolved V genes and leave the rest unexplained. The D gene and trimming were derived from the DNA, and the V and J assignments and clone size from that table. The sample records hundreds of thousands of clones, about 71% of which are singletons. 0.053% of the sample is taken by the ten largest.

The full study reports these points: Because cDNA rather than genomic DNA was sequenced, highly expressing activated cells could have been over-represented, although no difference in activation and CD3 levels was found between groups. Naive, central memory and regulatory TCRB repertoires appeared to be more alike among patients than among healthy donors. At VDJ recombination sites, patients with type 1 diabetes made fewer insertions and deleted more nucleotides, a pattern implying thymic rearrangement abnormalities. Type 1 diabetes patients showed a moderate but significant shortening of TCRB CDR3 length in all four CD4+ subsets. Only small numbers of individuals were included in the HLA sub-analyses, which left unresolved whether HLA type had any influence on TCRB rearrangement. PCR may preferentially amplify shorter templates, but because patient and control samples were amplified and corrected together, any resulting skew would affect both groups equally.

The sequencing sample was made of naive CD4+ T cells from blood. The label giving this sample's cell subset or site can be read as: true naive CD4+ T cells. The V gene is TRBV29-1 and the J gene is TRBJ2-5; a tentative D match to TRBD2 spans 6 bases. This clonotype was sampled from a man aged 25-45 years in good health. The CDR3 region: CSVEGGSGLYRETQYF. In nucleotides, the sequence is TGCAGCGTTGAAGGGGGTAGCGGTCTCTATAGGGAGACCCAGTACTTC.